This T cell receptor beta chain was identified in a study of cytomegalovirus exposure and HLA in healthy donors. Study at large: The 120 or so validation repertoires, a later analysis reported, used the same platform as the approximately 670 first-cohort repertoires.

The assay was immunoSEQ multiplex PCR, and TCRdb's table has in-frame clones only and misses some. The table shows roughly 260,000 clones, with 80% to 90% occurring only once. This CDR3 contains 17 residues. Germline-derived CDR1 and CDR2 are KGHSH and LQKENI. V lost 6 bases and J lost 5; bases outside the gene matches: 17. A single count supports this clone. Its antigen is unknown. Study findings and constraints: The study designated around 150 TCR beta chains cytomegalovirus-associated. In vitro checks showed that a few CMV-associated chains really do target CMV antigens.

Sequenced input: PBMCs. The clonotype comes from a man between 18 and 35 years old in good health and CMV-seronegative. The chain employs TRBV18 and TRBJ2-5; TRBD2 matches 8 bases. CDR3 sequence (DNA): TGTGCCAGCTCCCGGGAGGGTAGCGGCCGTCTATTGGAGACCCAGTACTTC. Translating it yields CASSREGSGRLLETQYF.